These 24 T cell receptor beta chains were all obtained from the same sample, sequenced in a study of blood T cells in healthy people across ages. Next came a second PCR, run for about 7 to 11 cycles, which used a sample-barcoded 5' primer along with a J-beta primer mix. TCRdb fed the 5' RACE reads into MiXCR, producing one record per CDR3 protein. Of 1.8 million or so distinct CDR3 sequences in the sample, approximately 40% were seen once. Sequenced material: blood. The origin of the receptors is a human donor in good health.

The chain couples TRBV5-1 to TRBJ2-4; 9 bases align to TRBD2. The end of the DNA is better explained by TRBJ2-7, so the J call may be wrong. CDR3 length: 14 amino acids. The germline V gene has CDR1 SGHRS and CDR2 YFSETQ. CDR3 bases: TGCGCCAGCAGTTCGGAACTAGCGGGTTACGAGCAGTACTTC. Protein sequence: CASSSELAGYEQYF.

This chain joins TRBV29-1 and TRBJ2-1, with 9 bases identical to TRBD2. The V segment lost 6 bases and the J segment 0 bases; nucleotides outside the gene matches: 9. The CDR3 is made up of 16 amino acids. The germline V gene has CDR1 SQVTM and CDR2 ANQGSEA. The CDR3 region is CSVDDGTSSSYNEQFF. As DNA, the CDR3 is TGCAGCGTGGATGATGGGACTAGCAGCTCCTACAATGAGCAGTTCTTC.

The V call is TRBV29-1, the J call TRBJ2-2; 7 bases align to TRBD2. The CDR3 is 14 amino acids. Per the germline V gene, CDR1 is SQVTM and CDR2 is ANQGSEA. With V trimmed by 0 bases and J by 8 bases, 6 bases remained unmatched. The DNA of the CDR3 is TGCAGCGTTGAAGACGAGCGGGGTACTGGGGAGCTGTTTTTT. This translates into CSVEDERGTGELFF.

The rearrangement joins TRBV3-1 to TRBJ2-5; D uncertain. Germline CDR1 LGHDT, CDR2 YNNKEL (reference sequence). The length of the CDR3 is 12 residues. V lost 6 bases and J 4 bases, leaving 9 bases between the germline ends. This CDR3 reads CASRHKTETQYF. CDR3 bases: TGTGCCAGCAGACATAAAACAGAGACCCAGTACTTC.

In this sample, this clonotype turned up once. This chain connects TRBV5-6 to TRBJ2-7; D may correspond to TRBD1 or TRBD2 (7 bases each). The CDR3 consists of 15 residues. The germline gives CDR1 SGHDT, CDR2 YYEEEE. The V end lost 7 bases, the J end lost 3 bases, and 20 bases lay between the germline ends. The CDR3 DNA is TGTGCCAGCTGCAGCGGGACCACAGGGGTCTACGAGCAGTACTTC. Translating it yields CASCSGTTGVYEQYF.

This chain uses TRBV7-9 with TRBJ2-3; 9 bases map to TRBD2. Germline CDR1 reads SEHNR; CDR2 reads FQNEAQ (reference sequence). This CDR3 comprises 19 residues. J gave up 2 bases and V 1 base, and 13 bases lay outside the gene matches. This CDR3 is CASSLGRRGLAGNTDTQYF. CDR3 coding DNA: TGTGCCAGCAGCTTAGGTCGACGAGGGCTAGCGGGGAACACAGATACGCAGTATTTT. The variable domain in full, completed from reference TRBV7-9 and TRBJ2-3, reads DTGVSQNPRHKITKRGQNVTFRCDPISEHNRLYWYRQTLGQGPEFLTYFQNEAQLEKSRLLSDRFSAERPKGSFSTLEIQRTEQGDSAMYLCASSLGRRGLAGNTDTQYFGPGTRLTVL.

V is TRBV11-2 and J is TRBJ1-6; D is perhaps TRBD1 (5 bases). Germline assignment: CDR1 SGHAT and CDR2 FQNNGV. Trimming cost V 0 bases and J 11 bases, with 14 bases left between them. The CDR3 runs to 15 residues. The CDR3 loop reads CASSLEAGTNPPLHF. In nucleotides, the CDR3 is TGTGCCAGCAGCTTAGAGGCAGGGACGAATCCACCCCTCCACTTT.

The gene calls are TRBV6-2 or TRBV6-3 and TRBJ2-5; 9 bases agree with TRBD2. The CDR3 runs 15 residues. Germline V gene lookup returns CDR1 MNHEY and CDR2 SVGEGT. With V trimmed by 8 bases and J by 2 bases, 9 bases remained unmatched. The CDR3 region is CASGRVAGGQETQYF. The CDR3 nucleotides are TGTGCCAGCGGCCGAGTGGCGGGGGGGCAAGAGACCCAGTACTTC.

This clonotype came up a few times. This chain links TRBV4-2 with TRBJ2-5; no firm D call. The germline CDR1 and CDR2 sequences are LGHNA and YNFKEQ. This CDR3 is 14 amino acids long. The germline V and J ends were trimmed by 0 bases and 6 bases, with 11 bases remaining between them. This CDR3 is CASSQDWPEKTQYF. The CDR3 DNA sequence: TGTGCCAGCAGCCAAGATTGGCCTGAAAAGACCCAGTACTTC.

The chain's CDR3 is CASSSQSGGGWETQYF. CDR3 nucleotide sequence: TGCGCCAGCAGCTCCCAAAGTGGCGGGGGCTGGGAGACCCAGTACTTC. The J gene is TRBJ2-7, the V gene TRBV5-1; D may be TRBD2 (7 bases). The better agreement between TRBJ2-5 and the DNA end casts doubt on the J call. The CDR3 is made up of 16 amino acids. The germline gives CDR1 SGHRS, CDR2 YFSETQ.

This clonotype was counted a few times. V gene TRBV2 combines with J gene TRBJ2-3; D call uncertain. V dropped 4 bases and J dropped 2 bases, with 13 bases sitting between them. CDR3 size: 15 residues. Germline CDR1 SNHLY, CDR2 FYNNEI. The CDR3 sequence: CASSARGIATDTQYF. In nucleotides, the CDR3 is TGTGCCAGCAGTGCTAGAGGAATCGCCACAGATACGCAGTATTTT.

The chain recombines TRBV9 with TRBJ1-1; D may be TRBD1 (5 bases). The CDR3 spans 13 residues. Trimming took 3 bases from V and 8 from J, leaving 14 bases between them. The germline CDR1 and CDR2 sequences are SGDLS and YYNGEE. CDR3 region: CASSAQPHREAFF. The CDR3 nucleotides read TGTGCCAGCAGCGCTCAACCTCACAGGGAAGCTTTCTTT.

CDR3 in DNA: TGTGCCAGCAGACGTACCGGGACCCCTAATGAAAAACTGTTTTTT. The encoded protein is CASRRTGTPNEKLFF. This chain uses TRBV7-9 with TRBJ1-4; a possible D gene is TRBD1 (5 bases). Germline V gene sequence: CDR1 SEHNR, CDR2 FQNEAQ (reference sequence). V was clipped by 6 bases and J by 3 bases, with 14 bases between them. The CDR3 covers 15 residues.

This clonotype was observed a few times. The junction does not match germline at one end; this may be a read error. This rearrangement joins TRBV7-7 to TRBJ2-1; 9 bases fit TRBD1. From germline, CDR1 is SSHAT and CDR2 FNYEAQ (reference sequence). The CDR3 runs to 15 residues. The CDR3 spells CASSLGTGPPGEQFF. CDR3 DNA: TGTGCTAGCAGCTTGGGGACAGGGCCCCCCGGGGAGCAGTTCTTC. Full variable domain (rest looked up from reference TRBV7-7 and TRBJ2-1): GAGVSQSPRYKVTKRGQDVTLRCDPISSHATLYWYQQALGQGPEFLTYFNYEAQPDKSGLPSDRFSAERPEGSISTLTIQRTEQRDSAMYRCASSLGTGPPGEQFFGPGTRLTVL.

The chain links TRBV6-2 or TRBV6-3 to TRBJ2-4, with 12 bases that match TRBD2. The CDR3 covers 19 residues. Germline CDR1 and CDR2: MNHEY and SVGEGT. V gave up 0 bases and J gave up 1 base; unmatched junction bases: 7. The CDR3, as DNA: TGTGCCAGCAGTTACTCCGCTAGCGGGGGGGCCTTGGCCAAAAACATTCAGTACTTC. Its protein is CASSYSASGGALAKNIQYF.

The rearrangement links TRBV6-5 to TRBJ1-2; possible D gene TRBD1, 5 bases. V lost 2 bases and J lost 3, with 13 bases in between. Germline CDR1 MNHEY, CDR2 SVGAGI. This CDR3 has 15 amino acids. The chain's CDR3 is CASSYGHPNHYGYTF. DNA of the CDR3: TGTGCCAGCAGTTACGGACACCCAAACCACTATGGCTACACCTTC.

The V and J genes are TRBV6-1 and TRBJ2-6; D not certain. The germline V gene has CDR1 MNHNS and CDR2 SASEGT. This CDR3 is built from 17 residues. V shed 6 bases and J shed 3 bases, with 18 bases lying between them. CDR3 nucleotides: TGTGCCAGCAGCACCGGGCCTCTGGCAGGTGGGGCCAACGTCCTGACTTTC. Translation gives CASSTGPLAGGANVLTF.

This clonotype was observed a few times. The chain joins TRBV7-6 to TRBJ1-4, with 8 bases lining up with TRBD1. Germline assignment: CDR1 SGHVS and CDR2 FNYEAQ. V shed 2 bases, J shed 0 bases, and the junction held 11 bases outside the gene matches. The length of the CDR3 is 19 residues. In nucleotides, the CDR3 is TGTGCCAGCAGCTTACTTACGTCGGACAGGGCGACAACTAATGAAAAACTGTTTTTT. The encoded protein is CASSLLTSDRATTNEKLFF.

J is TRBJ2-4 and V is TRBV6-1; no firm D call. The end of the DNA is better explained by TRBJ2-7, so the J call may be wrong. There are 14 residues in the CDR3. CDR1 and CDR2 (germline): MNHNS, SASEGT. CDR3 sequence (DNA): TGTGCCAGCAGTGAACAAGAGGTAGTCTACGAGCAGTACTTC. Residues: CASSEQEVVYEQYF.

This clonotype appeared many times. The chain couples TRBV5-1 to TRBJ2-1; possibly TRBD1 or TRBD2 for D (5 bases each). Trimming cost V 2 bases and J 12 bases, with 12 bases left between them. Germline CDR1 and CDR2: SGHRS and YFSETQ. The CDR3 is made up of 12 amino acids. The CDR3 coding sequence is TGCGCCAGCAGCTTCGGGATCCAGGGGCAGTTCTTC. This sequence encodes CASSFGIQGQFF.

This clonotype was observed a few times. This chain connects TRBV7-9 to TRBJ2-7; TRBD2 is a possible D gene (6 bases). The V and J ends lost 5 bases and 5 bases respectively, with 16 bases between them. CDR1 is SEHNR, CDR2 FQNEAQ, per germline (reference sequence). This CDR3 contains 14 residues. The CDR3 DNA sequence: TGTGCCAGCAGCGCAAATCGGGGGTGGGACGAGCAGTACTTC. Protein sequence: CASSANRGWDEQYF.

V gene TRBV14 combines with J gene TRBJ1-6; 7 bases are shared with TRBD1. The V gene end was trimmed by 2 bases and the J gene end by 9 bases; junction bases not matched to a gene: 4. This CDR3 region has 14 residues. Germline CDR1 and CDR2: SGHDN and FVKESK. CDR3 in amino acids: CASSQRQGGSPLHF. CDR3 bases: TGTGCCAGCAGCCAACGACAGGGAGGTTCACCCCTCCACTTT.

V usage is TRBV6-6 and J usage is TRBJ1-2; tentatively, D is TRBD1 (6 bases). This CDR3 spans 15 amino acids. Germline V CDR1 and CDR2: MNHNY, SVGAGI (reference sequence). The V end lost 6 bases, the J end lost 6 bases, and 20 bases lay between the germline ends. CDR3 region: CASSPRGQPSHGYTF. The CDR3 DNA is TGTGCCAGCAGCCCTCGAGGACAGCCAAGCCATGGCTACACCTTC.

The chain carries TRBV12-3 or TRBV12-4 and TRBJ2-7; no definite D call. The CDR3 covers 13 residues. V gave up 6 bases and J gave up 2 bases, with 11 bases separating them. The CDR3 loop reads CASRRAPTYEQYF. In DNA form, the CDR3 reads TGTGCCAGCAGACGAGCGCCAACCTACGAGCAGTACTTC.